Presented here are 4 T cell receptor beta chains from one specimen sequenced in a study of T cell repertoires in cytomegalovirus infection. These TCRs are of unknown antigen specificity. TCRdb processed the reads anew with MiXCR; each CDR3 protein has one entry. The sample has about 340,000 distinct CDR3 sequences, roughly 28% seen once. The sample here was cultured PBMCs, taken from culture after CMV antigen stimulation. Source of these receptors: a human donor in good health (CMV status not recorded). Some clones in this sample may be carry-over from other donors' samples.

As regards this clonotype: The junction and the germline gene differ at one end; a read error may be behind it. This rearrangement joins TRBV29-1 to TRBJ2-5; D may be TRBD2 (5 bases). The CDR3 is made up of 13 amino acids. Germline CDR1 reads SQVTM; CDR2 reads ANQGSEA. CDR3: CSVRRGTQETHYF. DNA for the CDR3: TGCAGCGTTCGTCGGGGTACCCAAGAGACCCATTACTTC.

The gene calls are TRBV7-3 and TRBJ2-5; the match to TRBD2 covers 12 bases. J gave up 1 base and V 5 bases, and 2 bases lay outside the gene matches. The CDR3 contains 15 residues. Germline V lookup: CDR1 SGHTA, CDR2 FQGTGA. CDR3 region: CASSRTSGIQETQYF. CDR3 coding DNA: TGTGCCAGCAGCCGGACTAGCGGGATCCAAGAGACCCAGTACTTC. The full variable domain, with the rest looked up from reference TRBV7-3 and TRBJ2-5, is GAGVSQTPSNKVTEKGKYVELRCDPISGHTALYWYRQSLGQGPEFLIYFQGTGAADDSGLPNDRFFAVRPEGSVSTLKIQRTERGDSAVYLCASSRTSGIQETQYFGPGTRLLVL.

The chain carries TRBV5-4 and TRBJ2-5; a possible D gene is TRBD2 (6 bases). V gave up 4 bases and J gave up 0 bases, with 13 bases separating them. Germline values: CDR1 SGHNT, CDR2 YYREEE (reference sequence). The CDR3 spans 15 residues. The CDR3 sequence: CASSPGGGDQETQYF. The CDR3 DNA is TGTGCCAGCAGCCCCGGTGGCGGGGACCAAGAGACCCAGTACTTC.

This clonotype was seen a handful of times. The gene calls are TRBV7-6 and TRBJ1-3; no reliable D call. With 5 bases removed from V and 3 bases from J, the gap between germline ends came to 17 bases. Germline-derived CDR1 and CDR2 are SGHVS and FNYEAQ. This CDR3 is built from 16 residues. The DNA of the CDR3 is TGTGCCAGCAGCCTTGGTCGAGGCGCAGGTGGAAACACCATATATTTT. This gives the protein CASSLGRGAGGNTIYF.